This T cell receptor beta chain was obtained from a study of blood T cell repertoires in acute mononucleosis (dated by TCRdb to about 2020). The study in broad terms: To capture the memory response, convalescent samples were obtained between 5 and 8 months after the acute presentation. A mean blood EBV load of 3.8 log10 genome copies per million B cells was observed during acute infection, and a mean blood EBV load of 2.6 was observed at convalescence.

The time point label here, explained by the study, means: convalescence about 6 months (5-8 months) after acute presentation (visit 7). Over primary infection, the study followed CD8 T cell responses to two immunodominant EBV epitopes: BRLF1 109 (YVL-BR) and BMLF1 280 (GLC-BM). A positive serum heterophile antibody test together with EBV viral capsid antigen-specific IgM pointed to primary EBV infection. Total CD8 T cells were first enriched from PBMCs by magnetic positive selection (MACS). A FACSAria III was used to sort live CD3+ CD8+ tetramer+ cells to over 90% purity. Cells were sorted with a PE-conjugated tetramer loaded with the BRLF1 109-117 peptide. Directly ex vivo after tetramer sorting, the TCR repertoires of EBV epitope-specific CD8 T cells were deep-sequenced at acute infection and at convalescence. The donors were three individuals between 18 and 29 years old who had clinical acute infectious mononucleosis along with laboratory evidence of primary EBV infection. Heparinized peripheral blood was collected when donors presented clinically with mononucleosis symptoms and again about 6 months afterward. PBMCs were isolated by Ficoll-Paque density gradient centrifugation.

Here is what the overall study found, with its caveats: For BRLF1 (YVL-BR), TCRalpha CDR3 motifs played a dominant role and TCRbeta a minimal role in TCR repertoire selection. The cohort comprised only a few donors, so group averages rested on very few individuals. Although only about 9% of unique acute clonotypes carried over into convalescence, these persisting clonotypes made up most of the response, and the remainder were seemingly replaced by new, diverse de novo clonotypes. Because only a fraction of each donor's blood was analyzed, sampling error might partly explain the low overlap between acute and convalescent clonotypes.

As concerns this clone: Per-nucleotide qualities are absent, and no much larger clonotype sits a single base away.

Trimming takes 5 bases from V and 9 bases from J, and the germline ends sit 21 bases apart. The CDR3 runs 15 residues from the cysteine to the phenylalanine. Of all the DNA, just the CDR3 is kept, 45 bases in frame from base 1. CDR1 MNHEY and CDR2 SVGAGI were looked up in the germline V gene. Total RNA from at least 9,500 sorted tetramer+ CD8 T cells was reverse transcribed into cDNA for TCR profiling. CDR3 regions were PCR-amplified with primers annealing to V and J regions, and unique molecular identifiers were added to track templates. Profiling of the TCRalpha and TCRbeta chains was done on the immunoSEQ platform, including the sequencing and error-correction standards of that platform. From the authors' description of their analysis: Clonal copy numbers were corrected for sequencing and PCR errors, and CDR3s were defined according to IMGT conventions. Analysis was restricted to productive rearrangements and performed with immunoSEQ Analyzer versions 2.0 and 3.0, while gene-pairing frequencies underwent further processing in Microsoft Excel. V-J pairings were visualized as Circos plots, and CDR3 motifs were found with MEME plus a custom motifSearch program. The OLGA algorithm was used to calculate the probability of generation of TCR sequences. Clonotypes seen at both visits were called persistent; those seen only acutely were nonpersistent; those seen only at convalescence were de novo. An amino acid clonotype used by more than one donor was defined as a public TCR. TCRdb stores this immuneACCESS table with in-frame sequences only. Part of the clones is absent; in the studies checked, under half of the shortfall reflects unresolved V genes, and no reason is known for the rest. V, J and clone size derive from that table, while D and trimming were established from the DNA sequence. The sample table records 1,500 or so clones; roughly 23% of these occur just once. The ten largest clones capture almost 35% of the sample.

The sequence was obtained from a woman aged 18-35 years with infectious mononucleosis caused by EBV. The source material was EBV YVL epitope tetramer+ CD8+ T cells sorted from PBMCs, sampled during convalescence from infectious mononucleosis. The label giving this sample's cell subset or site can be read as: CD8 T cells binding a tetramer with EBV BRLF1 109-117 peptide (YVL-BR). This sequence uses TRBV6-5 and TRBJ2-3; TRBD2 could be the D gene, as 5 bases match. DNA sequence: TGTGCCAGCAGTGCCCTACTTTGGTCAGCGGCGACGCAGTATTTT. This is translated as CASSALLWSAATQYF.